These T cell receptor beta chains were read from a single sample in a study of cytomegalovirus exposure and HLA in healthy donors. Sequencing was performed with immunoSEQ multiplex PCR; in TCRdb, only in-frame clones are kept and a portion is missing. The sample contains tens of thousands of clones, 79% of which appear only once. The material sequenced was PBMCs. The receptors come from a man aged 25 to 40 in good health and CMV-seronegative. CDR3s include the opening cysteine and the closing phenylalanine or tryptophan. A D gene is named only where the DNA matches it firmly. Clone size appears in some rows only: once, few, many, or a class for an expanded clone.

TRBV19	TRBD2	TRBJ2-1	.	TGTGCCAGTAGTGAACGGACTAGCGGGGAAAACAATGAGCAGTTCTTC	CASSERTSGENNEQFF
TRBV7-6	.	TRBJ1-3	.	TGTGCCAGCAGCAGCACCGACAGTGCCTCTGGAAACACCATATATTTT	CASSSTDSASGNTIYF
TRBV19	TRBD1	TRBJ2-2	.	TGTGCCAGTAGGGGACAGGGTGGAACGTTTGGGGAGCTGTTTTTT	CASRGQGGTFGELFF
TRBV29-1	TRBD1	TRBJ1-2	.	TGCAGCGTGACAGGGGGCGCCCGGGGGTATGGCTACACCTTC	CSVTGGARGYGYTF
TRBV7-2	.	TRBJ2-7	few	TGTGCCAGCAGCTTCGTAGAGGGCCGGGGCGAGCAGTACTTC	CASSFVEGRGEQYF
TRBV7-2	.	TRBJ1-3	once	TGTGCCAGCAGCTTAGGGGGGACAAGAGGAAACACCATATATTTT	CASSLGGTRGNTIYF
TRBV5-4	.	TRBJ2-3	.	TGTGCCAGCAGCTTTTGGGGCCCTAGCACAGATACGCAGTATTTT	CASSFWGPSTDTQYF
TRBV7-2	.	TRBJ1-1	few	TGTGCCAGCAGCTTCGCGGACACTGAAGCTTTCTTT	CASSFADTEAFF
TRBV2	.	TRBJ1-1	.	TGTGCCACGGGAGTCAACACTGAAGCTTTCTTT	CATGVNTEAFF
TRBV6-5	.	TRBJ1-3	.	TGTGCCAGCAGTTACTCGGTTTTAGCTGGAAACACCATATATTTT	CASSYSVLAGNTIYF
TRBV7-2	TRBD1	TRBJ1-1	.	TGTCCCAGCAGCTTTCGACAGGGTCGAAACACTGAAGCTTTCTTT	CPSSFRQGRNTEAFF
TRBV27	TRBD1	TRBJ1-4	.	TGTGCCAGCAGTTTAGGGTCGGGACAGGGATATGAAAAACTGTTTTTT	CASSLGSGQGYEKLFF
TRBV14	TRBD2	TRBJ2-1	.	TGTGCCAGCAAGCCGGCGGGGGGCCCCTACAATGAGCAGTTCTTC	CASKPAGGPYNEQFF
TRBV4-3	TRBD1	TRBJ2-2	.	TGCGCCAGCAGCCAAGATCCTTACTCAGGGGGCGCGGACGGGGAGCTGTTTTTT	CASSQDPYSGGADGELFF
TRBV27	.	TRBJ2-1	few	TGTGCCAGCAGTTTCGCGGGACCCGTCTACAATGAGCAGTTCTTC	CASSFAGPVYNEQFF
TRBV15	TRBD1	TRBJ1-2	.	TGTGCCACCAGCAGAAATGGACAGGGGAACTATGGCTACACCTTC	CATSRNGQGNYGYTF
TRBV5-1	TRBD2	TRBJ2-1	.	TGCGCCAGCAGCTTGAGGGCTAGCGGAGACAATGAGCAGTTCTTC	CASSLRASGDNEQFF
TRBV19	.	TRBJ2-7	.	TGTGCCAGTGCTGACAGAATCAGCTTACACGAGCAGTACTTC	CASADRISLHEQYF